This note documents a single TCR beta chain sequence. As yet, its antigen is unknown. One end of the junction does not line up with germline, which may come from a read error. CD4+ naive, central memory, regulatory and stem cell-like memory cells were sorted via CD45RO/CCR7/CD25/CD127/CD95/CD27. Germline V lookup: CDR1 MNHNY, CDR2 SVGAGI (reference sequence). CDR3 length: 14 residues. Reverse transcription of all isolated RNA meant that expressed TCRB transcripts were sequenced. Each sample of naive, central memory or regulatory T cells had, on average, about 3.57 million reads. The protocol was immunoSEQ multiplex PCR, while the TCRdb copy is restricted to in-frame clones and leaves out a portion. This sample carries about 270,000 clones, 14% of them seen once, and the ten largest clones take around 0.016%. The sample belongs to a study of beta chain features in type 1 diabetes. Study-wide results and limits: The study found moderately but significantly shorter TCRB CDR3s in all four CD4+ subsets of Type 1 diabetes patients.

What was sequenced was naive CD4+ T cells from blood. This receptor was taken from a man aged 25-45 years with type 1 diabetes. The chain couples TRBV6-6 to TRBJ2-3, with D possibly matching TRBD2 (6 bases). The CDR3 DNA sequence: TGTGCCATCAGTGATGTATCACGGGAGGATACGCAGTATTTT. As protein: CAISDVSREDTQYF.